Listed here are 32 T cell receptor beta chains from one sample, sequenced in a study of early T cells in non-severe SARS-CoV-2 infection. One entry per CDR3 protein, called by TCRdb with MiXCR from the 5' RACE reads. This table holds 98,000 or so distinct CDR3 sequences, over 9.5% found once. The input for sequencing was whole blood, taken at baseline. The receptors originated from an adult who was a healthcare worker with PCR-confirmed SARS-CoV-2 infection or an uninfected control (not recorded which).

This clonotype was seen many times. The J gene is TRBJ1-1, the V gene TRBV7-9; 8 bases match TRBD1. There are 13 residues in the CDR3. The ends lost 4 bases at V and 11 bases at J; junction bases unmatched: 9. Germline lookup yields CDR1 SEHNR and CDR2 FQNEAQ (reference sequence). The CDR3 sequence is CASSYYRGVEAFF. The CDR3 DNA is TGTGCCAGCAGCTATTACAGGGGGGTTGAGGCTTTCTTT. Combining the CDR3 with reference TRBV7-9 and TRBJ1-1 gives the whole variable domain DTGVSQNPRHKITKRGQNVTFRCDPISEHNRLYWYRQTLGQGPEFLTYFQNEAQLEKSRLLSDRFSAERPKGSFSTLEIQRTEQGDSAMYLCASSYYRGVEAFFGQGTRLTVV.

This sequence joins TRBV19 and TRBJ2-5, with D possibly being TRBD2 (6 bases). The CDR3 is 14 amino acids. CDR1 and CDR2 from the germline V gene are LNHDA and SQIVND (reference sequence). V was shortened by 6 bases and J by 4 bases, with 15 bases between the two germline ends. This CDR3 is CASRRIAESETQYF. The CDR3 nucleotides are TGTGCCAGTAGGCGGATAGCGGAATCAGAGACCCAGTACTTC.

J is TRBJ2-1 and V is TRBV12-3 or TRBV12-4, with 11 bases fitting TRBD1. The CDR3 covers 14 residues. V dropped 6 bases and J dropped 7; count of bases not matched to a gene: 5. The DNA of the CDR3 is TGTGCCAGCAGGGACAGGGGGCGGCGGAATGAGCAGTTCTTC. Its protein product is CASRDRGRRNEQFF.

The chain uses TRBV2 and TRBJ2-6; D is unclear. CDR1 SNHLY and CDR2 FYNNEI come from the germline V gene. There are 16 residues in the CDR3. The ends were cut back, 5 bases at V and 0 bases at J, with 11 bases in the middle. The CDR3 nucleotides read TGTGCCAGCAGTTCAATCGGGTCCTCTGGGGCCAACGTCCTGACTTTC. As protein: CASSSIGSSGANVLTF. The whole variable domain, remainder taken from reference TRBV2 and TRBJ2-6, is EPEVTQTPSHQVTQMGQEVILRCVPISNHLYFYWYRQILGQKVEFLVSFYNNEISEKSEIFDDQFSVERPDGSNFTLKIRSTKLEDSAMYFCASSSIGSSGANVLTFGAGSRLTVL.

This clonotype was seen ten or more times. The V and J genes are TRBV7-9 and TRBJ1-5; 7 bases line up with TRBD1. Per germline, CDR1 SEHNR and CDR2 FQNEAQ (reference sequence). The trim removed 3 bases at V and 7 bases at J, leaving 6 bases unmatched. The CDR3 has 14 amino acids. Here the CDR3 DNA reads TGTGCCAGCAGCTTTGGACAGGTCGGACAGCCCCAGCATTTT. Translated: CASSFGQVGQPQHF.

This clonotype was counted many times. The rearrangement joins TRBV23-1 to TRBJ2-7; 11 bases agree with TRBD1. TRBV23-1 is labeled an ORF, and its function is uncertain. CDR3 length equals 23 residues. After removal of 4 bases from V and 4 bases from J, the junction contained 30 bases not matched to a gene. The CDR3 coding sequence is TGCGCCAGCAGTCCACAAAGGCTTTCCGGTCGGGACAGGGGGTCCCCTCTTCCATACGAGCAGTACTTC. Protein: CASSPQRLSGRDRGSPLPYEQYF.

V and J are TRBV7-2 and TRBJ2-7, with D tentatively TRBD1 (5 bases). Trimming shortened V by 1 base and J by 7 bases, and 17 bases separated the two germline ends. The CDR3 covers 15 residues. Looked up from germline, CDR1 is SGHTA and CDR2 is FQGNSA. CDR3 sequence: CASSLDGRISGEQYF. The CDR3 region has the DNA TGTGCCAGCAGCTTAGACGGACGGATTTCAGGGGAGCAGTACTTC.

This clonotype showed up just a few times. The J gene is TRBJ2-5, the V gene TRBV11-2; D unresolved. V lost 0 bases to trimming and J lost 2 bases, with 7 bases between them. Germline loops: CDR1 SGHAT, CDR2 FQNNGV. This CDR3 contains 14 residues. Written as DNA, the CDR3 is TGTGCCAGCAGCTTAGAACAGAATCAAGAGACCCAGTACTTC. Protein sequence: CASSLEQNQETQYF.

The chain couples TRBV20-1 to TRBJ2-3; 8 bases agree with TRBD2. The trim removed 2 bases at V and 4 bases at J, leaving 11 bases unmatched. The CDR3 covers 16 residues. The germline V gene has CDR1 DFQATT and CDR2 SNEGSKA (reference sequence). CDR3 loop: CSARPRIAGTPDTQYF. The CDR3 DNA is TGCAGTGCTAGACCAAGGATAGCGGGGACCCCAGATACGCAGTATTTT.

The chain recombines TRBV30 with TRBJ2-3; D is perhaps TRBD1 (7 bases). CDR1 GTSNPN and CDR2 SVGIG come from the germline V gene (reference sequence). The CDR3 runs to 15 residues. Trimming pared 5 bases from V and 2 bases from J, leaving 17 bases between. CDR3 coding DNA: TGTGCCTGGGGAATGACAGGGACTTTCACAGATACGCAGTATTTT. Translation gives CAWGMTGTFTDTQYF.

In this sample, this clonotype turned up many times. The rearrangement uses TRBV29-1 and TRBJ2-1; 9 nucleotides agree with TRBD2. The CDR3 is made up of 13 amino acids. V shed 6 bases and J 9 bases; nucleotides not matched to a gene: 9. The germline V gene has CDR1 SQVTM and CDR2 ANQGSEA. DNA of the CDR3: TGCAGCGTCCAACCCGGGACTAGCCTTGAGCAGTTCTTC. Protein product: CSVQPGTSLEQFF.

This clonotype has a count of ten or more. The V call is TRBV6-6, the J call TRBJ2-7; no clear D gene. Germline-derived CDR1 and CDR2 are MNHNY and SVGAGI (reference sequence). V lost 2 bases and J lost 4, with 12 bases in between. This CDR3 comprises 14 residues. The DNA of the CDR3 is TGTGCCAGCAGTTACCGAGCAGGCGCGTACGAGCAGTACTTC. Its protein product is CASSYRAGAYEQYF.

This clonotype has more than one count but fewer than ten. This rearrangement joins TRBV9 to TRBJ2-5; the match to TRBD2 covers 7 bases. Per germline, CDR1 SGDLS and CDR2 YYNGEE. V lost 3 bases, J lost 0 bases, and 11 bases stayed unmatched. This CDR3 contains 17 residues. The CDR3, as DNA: TGTGCCAGCAGCGCGCACCTGGGAGCGGGGCACCAAGAGACCCAGTACTTC. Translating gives CASSAHLGAGHQETQYF.

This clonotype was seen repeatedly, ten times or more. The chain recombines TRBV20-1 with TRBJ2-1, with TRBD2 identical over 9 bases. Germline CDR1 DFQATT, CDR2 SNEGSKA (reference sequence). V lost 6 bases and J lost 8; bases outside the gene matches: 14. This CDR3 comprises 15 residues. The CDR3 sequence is CSAIPGTSKIDEQFF. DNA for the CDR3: TGCAGTGCCATACCCGGGACTAGCAAGATCGATGAGCAGTTCTTC.

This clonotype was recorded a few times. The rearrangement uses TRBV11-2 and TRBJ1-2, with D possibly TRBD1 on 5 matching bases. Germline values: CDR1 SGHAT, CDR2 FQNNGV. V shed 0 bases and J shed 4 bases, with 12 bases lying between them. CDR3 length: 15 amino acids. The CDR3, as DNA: TGTGCCAGCAGCTTAGACGGGGCTGGCGGCTATGGCTACACCTTC. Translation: CASSLDGAGGYGYTF. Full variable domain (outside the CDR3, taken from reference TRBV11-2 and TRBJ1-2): EAGVAQSPRYKIIEKRQSVAFWCNPISGHATLYWYQQILGQGPKLLIQFQNNGVVDDSQLPKDRFSAERLKGVDSTLKIQPAKLEDSAVYLCASSLDGAGGYGYTFGSGTRLTVV.

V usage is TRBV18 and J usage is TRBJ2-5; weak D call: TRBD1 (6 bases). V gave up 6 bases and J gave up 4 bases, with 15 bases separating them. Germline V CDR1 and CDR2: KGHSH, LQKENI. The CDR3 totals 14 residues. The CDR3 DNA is TGTGCCAGCTCCCGAACAGGGTTCCTAGAGACCCAGTACTTC. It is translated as CASSRTGFLETQYF.

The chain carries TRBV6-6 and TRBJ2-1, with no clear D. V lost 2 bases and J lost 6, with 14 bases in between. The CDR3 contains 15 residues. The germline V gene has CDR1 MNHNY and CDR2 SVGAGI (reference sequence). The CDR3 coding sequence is TGTGCCAGCAGTTACGGTTCTAGGATGGTCAATGAGCAGTTCTTC. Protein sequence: CASSYGSRMVNEQFF.

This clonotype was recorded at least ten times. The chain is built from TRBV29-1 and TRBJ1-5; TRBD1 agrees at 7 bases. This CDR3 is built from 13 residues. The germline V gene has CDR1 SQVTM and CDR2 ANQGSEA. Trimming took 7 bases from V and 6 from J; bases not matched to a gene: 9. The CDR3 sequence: CSAGGGGSQPQHF. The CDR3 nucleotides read TGCAGCGCCGGAGGAGGGGGCTCTCAGCCCCAGCATTTT.

CDR3 nucleotides: TGCAGTGCTAGAGTATGGACTAGCGGGAGTGTCGGGGCCACAGATACGCAGTATTTT. This sequence encodes CSARVWTSGSVGATDTQYF. The chain uses TRBV20-1 and TRBJ2-3; TRBD2 matches 13 bases. CDR3 length equals 19 residues. Germline V lookup: CDR1 DFQATT, CDR2 SNEGSKA (reference sequence). The J segment lost 2 bases and the V segment lost 1 base, leaving 12 bases of the junction unmatched.

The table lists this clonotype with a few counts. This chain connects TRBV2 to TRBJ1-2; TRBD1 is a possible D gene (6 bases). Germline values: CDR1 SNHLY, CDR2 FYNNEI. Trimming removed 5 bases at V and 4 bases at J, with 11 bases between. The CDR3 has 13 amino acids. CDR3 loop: CASSPGQSYGYTF. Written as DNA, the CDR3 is TGTGCCAGCAGTCCCGGACAGAGCTATGGCTACACCTTC.

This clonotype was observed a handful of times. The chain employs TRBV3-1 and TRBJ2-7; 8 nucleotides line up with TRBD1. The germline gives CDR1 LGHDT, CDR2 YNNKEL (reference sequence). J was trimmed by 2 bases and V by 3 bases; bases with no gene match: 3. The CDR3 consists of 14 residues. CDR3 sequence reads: CASSQGQATYEQYF. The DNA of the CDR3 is TGTGCCAGCAGCCAGGGACAGGCAACCTACGAGCAGTACTTC.

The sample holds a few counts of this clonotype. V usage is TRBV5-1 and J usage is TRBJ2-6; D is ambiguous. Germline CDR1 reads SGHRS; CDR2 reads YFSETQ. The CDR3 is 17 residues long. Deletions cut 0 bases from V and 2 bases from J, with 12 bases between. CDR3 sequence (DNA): TGCGCCAGCAGCTTGGCTCCCCTTGACCCTGGGGCCAACGTCCTGACTTTC. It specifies CASSLAPLDPGANVLTF. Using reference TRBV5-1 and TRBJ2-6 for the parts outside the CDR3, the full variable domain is KAGVTQTPRYLIKTRGQQVTLSCSPISGHRSVSWYQQTPGQGLQFLFEYFSETQRNKGNFPGRFSGRQFSNSRSEMNVSTLELGDSALYLCASSLAPLDPGANVLTFGAGSRLTVL.

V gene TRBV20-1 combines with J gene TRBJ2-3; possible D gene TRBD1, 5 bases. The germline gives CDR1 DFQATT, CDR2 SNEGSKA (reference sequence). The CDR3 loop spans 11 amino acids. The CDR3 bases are TGCGGACACATACGCACAGATACGCAGTATTTT. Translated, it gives CGHIRTDTQYF.

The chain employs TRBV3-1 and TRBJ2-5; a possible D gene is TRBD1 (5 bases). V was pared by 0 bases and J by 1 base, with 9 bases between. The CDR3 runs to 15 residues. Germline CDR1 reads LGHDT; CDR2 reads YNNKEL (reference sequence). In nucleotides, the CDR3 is TGTGCCAGCAGCCAAGATTCGACAGCCCAAGAGACCCAGTACTTC. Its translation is CASSQDSTAQETQYF.

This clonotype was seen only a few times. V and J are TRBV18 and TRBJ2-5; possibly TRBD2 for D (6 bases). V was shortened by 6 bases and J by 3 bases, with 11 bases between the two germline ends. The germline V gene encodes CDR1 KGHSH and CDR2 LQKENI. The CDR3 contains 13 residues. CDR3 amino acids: CASSGTVEETQYF. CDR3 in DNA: TGTGCCAGCTCCGGGACTGTCGAAGAGACCCAGTACTTC.

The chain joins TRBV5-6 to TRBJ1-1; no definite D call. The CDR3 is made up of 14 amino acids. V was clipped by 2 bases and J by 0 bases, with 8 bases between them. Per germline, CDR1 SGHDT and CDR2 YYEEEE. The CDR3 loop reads CASSFEHLNTEAFF. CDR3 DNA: TGTGCCAGCAGCTTTGAACATCTGAACACTGAAGCTTTCTTT.

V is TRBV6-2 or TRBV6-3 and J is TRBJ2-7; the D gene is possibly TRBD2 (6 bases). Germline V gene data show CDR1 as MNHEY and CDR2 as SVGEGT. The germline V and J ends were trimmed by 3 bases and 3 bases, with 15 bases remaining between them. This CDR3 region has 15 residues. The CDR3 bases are TGTGCCAGCAGTTATGGGGGGATAGCGAACTACGAGCAGTACTTC. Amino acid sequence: CASSYGGIANYEQYF.

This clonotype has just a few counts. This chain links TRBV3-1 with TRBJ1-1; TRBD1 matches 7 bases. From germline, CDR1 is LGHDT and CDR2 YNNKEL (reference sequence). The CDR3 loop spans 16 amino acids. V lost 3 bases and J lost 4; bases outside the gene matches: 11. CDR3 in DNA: TGTGCCAGCAGCCAGGCAGGGGGAGGATACCTCACTGAAGCTTTCTTT. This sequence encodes CASSQAGGGYLTEAFF. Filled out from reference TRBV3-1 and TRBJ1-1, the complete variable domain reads DTAVSQTPKYLVTQMGNDKSIKCEQNLGHDTMYWYKQDSKKFLKIMFSYNNKELIINETVPNRFSPKSPDKAHLNLHINSLELGDSAVYFCASSQAGGGYLTEAFFGQGTRLTVV.

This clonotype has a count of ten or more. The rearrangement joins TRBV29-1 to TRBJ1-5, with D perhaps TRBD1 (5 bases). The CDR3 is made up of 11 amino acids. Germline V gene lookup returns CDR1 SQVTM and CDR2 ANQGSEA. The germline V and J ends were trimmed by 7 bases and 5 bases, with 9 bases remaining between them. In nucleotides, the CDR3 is TGCAGCGCGGGGGACGATCAGCCCCAGCATTTT. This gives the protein CSAGDDQPQHF.

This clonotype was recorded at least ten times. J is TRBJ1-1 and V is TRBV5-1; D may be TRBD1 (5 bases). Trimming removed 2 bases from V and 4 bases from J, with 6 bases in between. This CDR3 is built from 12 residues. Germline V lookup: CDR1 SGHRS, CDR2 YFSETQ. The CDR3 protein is CASSFGGTEAFF. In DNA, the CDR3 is TGCGCCAGCAGCTTTGGGGGCACTGAAGCTTTCTTT.

The CDR3 nucleotides read TGTGCCAGCAGTCCCCAGGTCTTCCGAAACACCATATATTTT. Translated: CASSPQVFRNTIYF. This chain joins TRBV12-3 or TRBV12-4 and TRBJ1-3; unclear D gene. This CDR3 is built from 14 residues. V was trimmed by 5 bases and J by 5 bases, leaving 13 bases between them.

For the CDR3, the DNA is TGTGCCACCGCACCCATCCAAGAGACCCAGTACTTC. It encodes CATAPIQETQYF. The chain uses TRBV10-3 and TRBJ2-5; D call uncertain. Trimming took off 10 bases at V and 1 base at J, with 10 bases between the two ends. The CDR3 is 12 amino acids. Germline-derived CDR1 and CDR2 are ENHRY and SYGVKD.